These 26 T cell receptor beta chains share one sample of origin, sequenced in a study of PD-L1 blockade in urothelial cancer. Generated by immunoSEQ multiplex PCR, the TCRdb table keeps only in-frame clones and is missing some. The sample holds around 70,000 clones, roughly 90% seen once. The time point here: pretreatment peripheral blood. The sequences come from PBMCs, collected around atezolizumab (anti-PD-L1) treatment. These receptor sequences come from a man aged 65 to 85 with urothelial cancer.

This chain connects TRBV7-9 to TRBJ2-7; D may be TRBD1 (5 bases). V was trimmed by 4 bases and J by 3 bases, leaving 13 bases between them. There are 14 residues in the CDR3. Per the germline V gene, CDR1 is SEHNR and CDR2 is FQNEAQ (reference sequence). CDR3 in amino acids: CASSSYRYIYEQYF. The CDR3 DNA follows: TGTGCCAGCAGCTCCTACAGGTACATCTACGAGCAGTACTTC.

V usage is TRBV9 and J usage is TRBJ1-1, with unresolved D. Trimming took 0 bases from V and 2 from J, leaving 17 bases between them. The length of the CDR3 is 17 residues. Germline values: CDR1 SGDLS, CDR2 YYNGEE. The CDR3 DNA sequence: TGTGCCAGCAGCGTAGCCCCGGTTCGGGGAGCAAACACTGAAGCTTTCTTT. The encoded protein is CASSVAPVRGANTEAFF.

The rearrangement uses TRBV5-1 and TRBJ2-7, with 12 bases aligning to TRBD2. The V and J ends lost 4 bases and 6 bases, in that order; junction bases with no gene match: 5. There are 14 residues in the CDR3. CDR1 and CDR2 (germline): SGHRS, YFSETQ. CDR3 nucleotide sequence: TGCGCCAGCAGCACCGGGACTAGCGGGCGCGAGCAGTACTTC. Its translation is CASSTGTSGREQYF.

V is TRBV27 and J is TRBJ2-1; D uncertain. From germline, CDR1 is MNHEY and CDR2 SMNVEV (reference sequence). The CDR3 is 15 amino acids. V lost 5 bases and J 2 bases, leaving 13 bases between the germline ends. The CDR3 is CASSMAPNTYNEQFF. CDR3 bases: TGTGCCAGCAGTATGGCACCGAATACCTACAATGAGCAGTTCTTC.

The chain combines TRBV19 with TRBJ2-7, with TRBD2 identical over 10 bases. The germline V gene encodes CDR1 LNHDA and CDR2 SQIVND (reference sequence). There are 16 residues in the CDR3. The junction had 8 bases not matched to a gene; V was cut back by 1 base and J by 5 bases. CDR3 in amino acids: CASSIVPSGSRHEQYF. CDR3 DNA sequence: TGTGCCAGTAGTATAGTACCTAGCGGGAGTCGGCACGAGCAGTACTTC.

V gene TRBV18 combines with J gene TRBJ2-2; D uncertain. Trimming removed 0 bases from V and 3 bases from J, with 8 bases in between. From germline, CDR1 is KGHSH and CDR2 LQKENI. This CDR3 is built from 15 residues. The CDR3 loop is CASSPPNRDTGELFF. The CDR3 coding sequence is TGTGCCAGCTCACCACCAAACAGAGACACCGGGGAGCTGTTTTTT.

This clone was recorded a few times. CDR3 region: CASSLARGNTIYF. CDR3 sequence (DNA): TGTGCCAGCAGCTTAGCACGGGGAAACACCATATATTTT. The V call is TRBV7-9, the J call TRBJ1-3; D unresolved. Germline V gene data show CDR1 as SEHNR and CDR2 as FQNEAQ (reference sequence). This CDR3 spans 13 amino acids. Deletions cut 0 bases from V and 4 bases from J, with 4 bases between.

The rearrangement uses TRBV15 and TRBJ2-7; D uncertain. From germline, CDR1 is LNHNV and CDR2 YYDKDF (reference sequence). The CDR3 is made up of 12 amino acids. Trimming left V 1 base short and J 3 bases short, with 4 bases between. CDR3 amino acids: CATSRGYYEQYF. In DNA, the CDR3 is TGTGCCACCAGCAGAGGCTACTACGAGCAGTACTTC.

The chain combines TRBV14 with TRBJ2-1; TRBD2 is a possible D gene (5 bases). The CDR3 consists of 19 residues. Germline lookup yields CDR1 SGHDN and CDR2 FVKESK. V lost 0 bases to trimming and J lost 0 bases, with 18 bases between them. The CDR3 sequence is CASSQDHKGRLASYNEQFF. DNA of the CDR3: TGTGCCAGCAGCCAAGATCATAAAGGCCGGCTAGCCTCCTACAATGAGCAGTTCTTC.

The chain links TRBV9 to TRBJ2-7; 10 bases line up with TRBD1. Germline assignment: CDR1 SGDLS and CDR2 YYNGEE. The CDR3 totals 15 residues. With V trimmed by 3 bases and J by 4 bases, 7 bases remained unmatched. CDR3 protein: CASSASGQGTYEQYF. The CDR3 DNA sequence: TGTGCCAGCAGCGCCTCGGGACAGGGGACTTACGAGCAGTACTTC.

This chain uses TRBV5-4 with TRBJ1-3; weak D call: TRBD1 (6 bases). The length of the CDR3 is 18 residues. V lost 0 bases and J 0 bases, leaving 16 bases between the germline ends. Looked up from germline, CDR1 is SGHNT and CDR2 is YYREEE (reference sequence). CDR3 loop: CASSLVRTEGRSGNTIYF. The CDR3 DNA follows: TGTGCCAGCAGCTTGGTCCGGACAGAGGGCCGCTCTGGAAACACCATATATTTT.

The chain is built from TRBV6-6 and TRBJ2-3, with a possible D match to TRBD2 (5 bases). The CDR3 spans 14 residues. CDR1 is MNHNY and CDR2 is SVGAGI in the germline V gene (reference sequence). Between the trimmed V and J ends, which lost 2 bases and 3 bases, there was a span of 9 bases. CDR3 region: CASSYRTGTDTQYF. In DNA form, the CDR3 reads TGTGCCAGCAGTTACCGGACTGGGACAGATACGCAGTATTTT.

The chain combines TRBV6-1 with TRBJ1-4, with a weak D call TRBD1 (6 bases). Germline CDR1 MNHNS, CDR2 SASEGT. The CDR3 sequence is 16 residues long. The germline V and J ends were trimmed by 3 bases and 11 bases, with 22 bases remaining between them. The CDR3 DNA is TGTGCCAGCAGTGACCATAACCGGGACAAGGCCCTGAAACTGTTTTTT. Its protein product is CASSDHNRDKALKLFF.

CDR3 region: CASSLWGSGVSYEQYF. CDR3 sequence (DNA): TGTGCCAGCAGCTTGTGGGGTAGCGGGGTCTCCTACGAGCAGTACTTC. The chain has TRBV5-8 and TRBJ2-7; 8 nucleotides line up with TRBD2. The junction had 6 bases not matched to a gene; V was cut back by 1 base and J by 0 bases. Germline loops: CDR1 SGHTS, CDR2 YDEGEE. The CDR3 length is 16 residues.

This clone appeared many times. The chain joins TRBV7-9 to TRBJ1-1; tentatively, D is TRBD1 (5 bases). Germline values: CDR1 SEHNR, CDR2 FQNEAQ (reference sequence). The CDR3 has 15 amino acids. V dropped 11 bases and J dropped 1 base, with 20 bases sitting between them. CDR3 protein: CAGSHPGGWNTEAFF. CDR3 coding DNA: TGTGCCGGTTCTCATCCCGGGGGGTGGAACACTGAAGCTTTCTTT.

This sequence joins TRBV7-8 and TRBJ1-1; no clear D gene. This CDR3 region has 13 residues. CDR1 is SGHVS and CDR2 is FQNEAQ in the germline V gene. V shed 4 bases and J shed 1 base, with 7 bases lying between them. CDR3 nucleotides: TGTGCCAGCAGCTCAAGCGGGAACACTGAAGCTTTCTTT. This gives the protein CASSSSGNTEAFF.

In DNA, the CDR3 is TGTGCCAGCAGTCCCCCGGGACAGAATAGTGAAAAACTGTTTTTT. Translated, it gives CASSPPGQNSEKLFF. V gene TRBV28 combines with J gene TRBJ1-4, with TRBD1 matching over 7 bases. The ends lost 5 bases at V and 7 bases at J; junction bases unmatched: 10. The CDR3 is 15 residues long. Per the germline V gene, CDR1 is MDHEN and CDR2 is SYDVKM. The full variable domain, rest sourced from reference TRBV28 and TRBJ1-4, is DVKVTQSSRYLVKRTGEKVFLECVQDMDHENMFWYRQDPGLGLRLIYFSYDVKMKEKGDIPEGYSVSREKKERFSLILESASTNQTSMYLCASSPPGQNSEKLFFGSGTQLSVL.

The chain couples TRBV6-1 to TRBJ2-7, with D perhaps matching TRBD1 (5 bases). V was clipped by 1 base and J by 2 bases, with 15 bases between them. CDR3 length: 16 amino acids. Per germline, CDR1 MNHNS and CDR2 SASEGT. The CDR3 bases are TGTGCCAGCAGTGAAGTAGTAGGGCAGGGCCCCTACGAGCAGTACTTC. It codes for CASSEVVGQGPYEQYF.

This clone occurred once. In DNA form, the CDR3 reads TGTGCCAGCAGCAGACTAGCGGGAGGACCTCAAGAGACCCAGTACTTC. Translation: CASSRLAGGPQETQYF. This chain links TRBV2 with TRBJ2-5, with TRBD2 matching 13 bases. The CDR3 length is 16 residues. The germline CDR1 and CDR2 sequences are SNHLY and FYNNEI. Trimming at V came to 6 bases and at J to 2 bases, leaving 6 bases not matched to a gene.

The J gene is TRBJ2-7, the V gene TRBV7-2; D remains ambiguous. V gave up 1 base and J gave up 9 bases, with 13 bases separating them. From germline, CDR1 is SGHTA and CDR2 FQGNSA. CDR3 length equals 13 residues. CDR3 amino acids: CASSLVLRTRQYF. The CDR3 DNA reads TGTGCCAGCAGCTTAGTACTGAGAACCCGGCAGTACTTC.

The rearrangement links TRBV27 to TRBJ2-7; 9 nucleotides agree with TRBD2. The CDR3 extends over 17 amino acids. The germline CDR1 and CDR2 sequences are MNHEY and SMNVEV (reference sequence). V gave up 2 bases and J gave up 1 base; unmatched junction bases: 9. CDR3 residues: CASSLGGRAGYSYEQYF. For the CDR3, the DNA is TGTGCCAGCAGTTTAGGCGGGAGGGCCGGGTATTCCTACGAGCAGTACTTC.

The chain has TRBV25-1 and TRBJ2-3; 9 bases match TRBD1. After removal of 5 bases from V and 3 bases from J, the junction contained 6 bases not matched to a gene. The length of the CDR3 is 15 residues. The germline gives CDR1 MGHDK, CDR2 SYGVNS. CDR3 loop: CASSPPGTGTDTQYF. DNA of the CDR3: TGTGCCAGCAGTCCACCGGGGACAGGGACAGATACGCAGTATTTT.

The chain employs TRBV6-5 and TRBJ1-5; D is possibly TRBD1 (6 bases). Germline loops: CDR1 MNHEY, CDR2 SVGAGI. With 0 bases removed from V and 2 bases from J, the gap between germline ends came to 8 bases. The CDR3 consists of 15 residues. The CDR3 spells CASSYSRQGNQPQHF. CDR3 DNA: TGTGCCAGCAGTTACTCGAGACAGGGCAATCAGCCCCAGCATTTT.

This sequence joins TRBV19 and TRBJ2-6, with D tentatively TRBD1 (5 bases). CDR1 and CDR2 (germline): LNHDA, SQIVND (reference sequence). The CDR3 spans 15 residues. The ends were cut back, 4 bases at V and 2 bases at J, with 9 bases in the middle. CDR3 nucleotides: TGTGCCAGTAGTAAACCAGGGCCTGGGGCCAACGTCCTGACTTTC. Its translation: CASSKPGPGANVLTF.

The chain combines TRBV27 with TRBJ1-1; maybe TRBD1 (6 bases). The CDR3 runs 15 residues. Trimming pared 5 bases from V and 1 base from J, leaving 14 bases between. Per germline, CDR1 MNHEY and CDR2 SMNVEV (reference sequence). CDR3 loop: CASSVWGQPNTEAFF. CDR3 bases: TGTGCCAGCAGTGTCTGGGGACAACCGAACACTGAAGCTTTCTTT.

The rearrangement joins TRBV9 to TRBJ1-3, with 9 nucleotides matching TRBD1. Germline V gene lookup returns CDR1 SGDLS and CDR2 YYNGEE. V gave up 4 bases and J gave up 4 bases; unmatched junction bases: 18. This CDR3 is built from 19 residues. The CDR3 DNA reads TGTGCCAGCAGCTATTCGAGGACAGGGGCTATTCGACCCGGAAACACCATATATTTT. Translation gives CASSYSRTGAIRPGNTIYF.